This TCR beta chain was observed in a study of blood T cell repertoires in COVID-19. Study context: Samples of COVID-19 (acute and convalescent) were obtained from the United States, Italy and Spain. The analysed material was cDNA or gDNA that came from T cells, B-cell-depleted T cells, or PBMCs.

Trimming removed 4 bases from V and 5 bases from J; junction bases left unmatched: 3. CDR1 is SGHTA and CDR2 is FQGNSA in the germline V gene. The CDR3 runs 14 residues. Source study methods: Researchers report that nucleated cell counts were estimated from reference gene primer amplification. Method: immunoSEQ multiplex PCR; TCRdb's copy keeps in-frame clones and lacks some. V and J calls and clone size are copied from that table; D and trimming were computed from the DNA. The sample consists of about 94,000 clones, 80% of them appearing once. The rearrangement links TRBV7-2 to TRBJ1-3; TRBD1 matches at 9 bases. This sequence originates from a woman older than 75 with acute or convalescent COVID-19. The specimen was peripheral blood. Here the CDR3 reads CASSWGQGRNTIYF. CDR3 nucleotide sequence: TGTGCCAGCAGCTGGGGACAGGGAAGAAACACCATATATTTT.